This TCR beta chain was recovered during a study of blood T cells in healthy people across ages. Alongside a J-beta primer mix, a sample-barcoded 5' primer served in a second PCR lasting roughly 6 to 11 cycles. Via MiXCR, TCRdb re-called the 5' RACE reads, giving one row per CDR3 protein. Counted here are 600,000 to 800,000 distinct CDR3 sequences, approximately 52% occurring once; the ten biggest clones make up about 13%. This clonotype was counted a few times. Looked up from germline, CDR1 is SNHLY and CDR2 is FYNNEI. Trimming took off 6 bases at V and 6 bases at J, with 20 bases between the two ends. The CDR3 length is 15 residues.

The clonotype originates from a woman of 80 years or more in good health. The chain employs TRBV2 and TRBJ1-1; D is unclear. The source material was blood. CDR3 nucleotides: TGTGCCAGCAGGGGCGAACGGGGTAAATTCCCTGAAGCTTTCTTT. Translation gives CASRGERGKFPEAFF.